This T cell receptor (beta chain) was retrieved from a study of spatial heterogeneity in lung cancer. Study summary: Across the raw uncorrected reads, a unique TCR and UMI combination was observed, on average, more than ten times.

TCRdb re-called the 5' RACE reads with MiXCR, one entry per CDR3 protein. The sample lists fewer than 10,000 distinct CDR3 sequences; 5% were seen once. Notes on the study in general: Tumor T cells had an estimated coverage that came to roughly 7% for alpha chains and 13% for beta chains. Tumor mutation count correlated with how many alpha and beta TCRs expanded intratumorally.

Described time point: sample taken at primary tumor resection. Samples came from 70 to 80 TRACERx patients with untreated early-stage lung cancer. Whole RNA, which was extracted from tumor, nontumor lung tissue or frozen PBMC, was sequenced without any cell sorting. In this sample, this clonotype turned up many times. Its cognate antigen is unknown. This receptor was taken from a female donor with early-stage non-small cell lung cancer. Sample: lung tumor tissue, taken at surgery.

The CDR3 DNA is TGTGCCACCAGCTCATTGGGTAGCACAGATACGCAGTATTTT. It codes for CATSSLGSTDTQYF. This sequence joins TRBV10-3 and TRBJ2-3; D remains unclear. The germline CDR1 and CDR2 sequences are ENHRY and SYGVKD. The CDR3 sequence is 14 residues long. V was cut by 10 bases and J by 0 bases, with 14 bases left in between.